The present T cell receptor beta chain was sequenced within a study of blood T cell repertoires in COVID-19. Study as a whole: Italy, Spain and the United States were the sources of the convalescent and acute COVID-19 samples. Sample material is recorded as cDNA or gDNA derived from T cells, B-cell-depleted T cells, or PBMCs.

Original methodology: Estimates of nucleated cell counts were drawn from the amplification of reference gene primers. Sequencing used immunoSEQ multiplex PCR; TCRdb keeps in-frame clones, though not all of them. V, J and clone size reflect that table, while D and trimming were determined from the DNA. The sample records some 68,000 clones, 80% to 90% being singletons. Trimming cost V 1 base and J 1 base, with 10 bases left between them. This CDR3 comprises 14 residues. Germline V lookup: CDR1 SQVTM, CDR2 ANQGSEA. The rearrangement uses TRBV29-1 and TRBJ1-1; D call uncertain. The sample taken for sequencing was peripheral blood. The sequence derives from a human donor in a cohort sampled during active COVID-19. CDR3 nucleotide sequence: TGCAGCGTTGAAGGCCAGTGGCCGAACACTGAAGCTTTCTTT. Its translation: CSVEGQWPNTEAFF.